Each of the 13 T cell receptor beta chains below was sequenced from the same sample in a study of T cell changes during pregnancy in multiple sclerosis. Sequencing was performed with immunoSEQ multiplex PCR; in TCRdb, only in-frame clones are kept and a portion is missing. The data contain 45,000 to 55,000 clones, 88% of them seen just once; the ten biggest clones take up 1% to 1.5%. The input for sequencing was CD4+ T cells from peripheral blood mononuclear cells, taken in the second trimester of pregnancy. The receptor source for this set is a female donor with multiple sclerosis, enrolled in a pregnancy study.

This clone was seen more than once but under ten times. The rearrangement uses TRBV5-1 and TRBJ2-5, with 16 bases matching TRBD2. This CDR3 has 16 residues. With 4 bases clipped from V and 3 bases from J, the junction kept 3 bases outside the gene matches. Germline V CDR1 and CDR2: SGHRS, YFSETQ. The CDR3 DNA follows: TGCGCCAGCAGCACCGGGACTAGCGGGAGGGAAGAGACCCAGTACTTC. Protein product: CASSTGTSGREETQYF.

The chain carries TRBV7-2 and TRBJ2-2; 16 nucleotides agree with TRBD2. This CDR3 comprises 14 residues. With V trimmed by 5 bases and J by 12 bases, 3 bases remained unmatched. CDR1 SGHTA and CDR2 FQGNSA come from the germline V gene. In DNA form, the CDR3 reads TGTGCCAGCAGCCAGGGACTAGCGGGAGGGAAGCTGTTTTTT. Encoded protein: CASSQGLAGGKLFF.

The gene calls are TRBV5-4 and TRBJ2-7; 9 positions agree with TRBD1. CDR1 SGHNT and CDR2 YYREEE come from the germline V gene (reference sequence). The CDR3 sequence is 15 residues long. The V segment lost 4 bases and the J segment 2 bases; nucleotides outside the gene matches: 7. CDR3 nucleotides: TGTGCCAGCAGCACGAGGACAGGGGCAGCCTACGAGCAGTACTTC. It translates to CASSTRTGAAYEQYF.

The rearrangement joins TRBV7-2 to TRBJ1-5, with 9 bases fitting TRBD1. This CDR3 is built from 14 residues. With 5 bases clipped from V and 7 bases from J, the junction kept 6 bases outside the gene matches. The germline V gene has CDR1 SGHTA and CDR2 FQGNSA. DNA of the CDR3: TGTGCCAGCAGCCAAACAGGGGGCGGCCAGCCCCAGCATTTT. It yields the protein CASSQTGGGQPQHF.

The chain joins TRBV5-6 to TRBJ1-2; D uncertain. The germline V gene has CDR1 SGHDT and CDR2 YYEEEE. V lost 2 bases and J lost 8, with 10 bases in between. This CDR3 is 12 amino acids long. The CDR3 here is CASSFRGVGYTF. The CDR3 bases are TGTGCCAGCAGCTTCCGCGGTGTGGGCTACACCTTC.

This clone was detected a few times. The chain couples TRBV2 to TRBJ1-1, with D hard to call. From germline, CDR1 is SNHLY and CDR2 FYNNEI. V was shortened by 1 base and J by 9 bases, with 21 bases between the two germline ends. CDR3 size: 16 residues. CDR3 nucleotide sequence: TGTGCCAGCAGTGAAGGTAGGCTCTGGCAGGCTGGTAAAGCTTTCTTT. Translated, it gives CASSEGRLWQAGKAFF. The full variable domain, in which reference TRBV2 and TRBJ1-1 provide the parts outside the CDR3, is EPEVTQTPSHQVTQMGQEVILRCVPISNHLYFYWYRQILGQKVEFLVSFYNNEISEKSEIFDDQFSVERPDGSNFTLKIRSTKLEDSAMYFCASSEGRLWQAGKAFFGQGTRLTVV.

The gene calls are TRBV7-9 and TRBJ2-1, with TRBD2 matching 12 bases. V lost 5 bases, J lost 8 bases, and 4 bases stayed unmatched. This CDR3 has 14 residues. The germline gives CDR1 SEHNR, CDR2 FQNEAQ (reference sequence). The CDR3 sequence: CASSPRLAGDEQFF. CDR3 DNA: TGTGCCAGCAGCCCCCGACTAGCGGGAGATGAGCAGTTCTTC.

The chain uses TRBV18 and TRBJ2-7; D perhaps matches TRBD1 (6 bases). The CDR3 contains 14 residues. Between the trimmed V and J ends, which lost 0 bases and 9 bases, there was a span of 15 bases. Germline values: CDR1 KGHSH, CDR2 LQKENI. The CDR3: CASSPPNRDNGQYF. CDR3 DNA sequence: TGTGCCAGCTCACCACCAAATCGGGACAACGGGCAGTACTTC.

The gene calls are TRBV28 and TRBJ2-3; tentative D call: TRBD1 (5 bases). CDR3 size: 14 residues. Trimming cost V 7 bases and J 1 base, with 12 bases left between them. Germline assignment: CDR1 MDHEN and CDR2 SYDVKM. The CDR3 sequence: CASKGVLGTDTQYF. The CDR3 DNA follows: TGTGCCAGCAAAGGGGTGTTGGGCACAGATACGCAGTATTTT.

This clone was seen just once. The chain links TRBV4-2 to TRBJ1-2, with D unclear. CDR3 size: 13 residues. V lost 5 bases and J 1 base, leaving 8 bases between the germline ends. The germline V gene has CDR1 LGHNA and CDR2 YNFKEQ. In nucleotides, the CDR3 is TGTGCCAGCAGCGCGGGGAGTAACTATGGCTACACCTTC. As protein: CASSAGSNYGYTF.

The CDR3 reads CASSLSLGGDTEAFF. In DNA form, the CDR3 reads TGTGCCAGCAGTTTATCGCTGGGGGGGGACACTGAAGCTTTCTTT. The chain uses TRBV27 and TRBJ1-1; D may be TRBD1 (5 bases). Looked up from germline, CDR1 is MNHEY and CDR2 is SMNVEV (reference sequence). This CDR3 is 15 amino acids long. V was clipped by 0 bases and J by 3 bases, with 11 bases between them.

As DNA, the CDR3 is TGCGCCAGCAGCTTGGTCGGGGAGGGATACAATGAGCAGTTCTTC. This encodes CASSLVGEGYNEQFF. The rearrangement uses TRBV5-1 and TRBJ2-1; 7 bases match TRBD2. V was pared by 0 bases and J by 4 bases, with 4 bases of the junction left unmatched. Germline-derived CDR1 and CDR2 are SGHRS and YFSETQ. This CDR3 region has 15 residues.

The rearrangement joins TRBV6-1 to TRBJ1-5, with D possibly TRBD1 on 5 matching bases. V was trimmed by 1 base and J by 5 bases, leaving 12 bases between them. Germline values: CDR1 MNHNS, CDR2 SASEGT. The CDR3 loop spans 15 amino acids. The CDR3 sequence is CASSEVLTVYQPQHF. DNA of the CDR3: TGTGCCAGCAGTGAAGTACTGACAGTTTATCAGCCCCAGCATTTT.